This is a list of T cell receptor beta chains from one sample in a study of molecular identifiers for immune sequencing clone quantification. Using its own MiXCR run on the PCR reads, TCRdb lists one record per CDR3 protein. Of hundreds of thousands of distinct CDR3 sequences in the sample, about 25% were seen once. The source material was naive CD8+ T cells from blood, with Jurkat cell RNA spiked in. The receptor set was obtained from a human donor in good health. Some libraries in this study had Jurkat cell RNA spiked in. CDR3s include the opening cysteine and the closing phenylalanine or tryptophan. A D gene is named only where the DNA matches it firmly. Some rows mark clone size as missing; the rest say once, few, many or name a class of expanded clone.

-	TRBV20-1	15	TRBD2	TRBJ2-1	TGCAGTGCTGGGGGACTAGCGGGAGGGTACAATGAGCAGTTCTTC	CSAGGLAGGYNEQFF
many	TRBV4-2	16	-	TRBJ2-7	TGTGCCAGCAGCCAAGGGTACGGGTCTAGAACATACGAGCAGTACTTC	CASSQGYGSRTYEQYF
many	TRBV7-9	12	-	TRBJ1-1	TGTGCCAGCAGCTTAGTTCGACCTGAAGCTTTCTTT	CASSLVRPEAFF
-	TRBV14	13	-	TRBJ2-2	TGTGCCAGCAGCCAACGACTCACCGGGGAGCTGTTTTTT	CASSQRLTGELFF
many	TRBV7-2	15	-	TRBJ1-2	TGTGCCAGCAGCTTAGAGACCAGCATAAACTATGGCTACACCTTC	CASSLETSINYGYTF
many	TRBV7-9	12	-	TRBJ1-2	TGTGCCAGTAGTATATCTAACTATGGCTACACCTTC	CASSISNYGYTF
few	TRBV2	13	TRBD1	TRBJ1-4	TGTGCCAGCAGTGGACAGGGGGTCGAAAAACTGTTTTTT	CASSGQGVEKLFF
-	TRBV5-3	13	-	TRBJ2-7	TGTGCCAGCAGAGGAACAGGAATGGACGAGCAGTACTTC	CASRGTGMDEQYF
many	TRBV12-3/TRBV12-4	16	-	TRBJ2-5	TGTGCCAGCAGTTTCGCCGGGGGCGCCTCTATTGAGACCCAGTACTTC	CASSFAGGASIETQYF
-	TRBV6-1	16	-	TRBJ1-3	TGTGCCAGCAGTGAAGCGAGGGCCAGACCTGGAAACACCATATATTTT	CASSEARARPGNTIYF
-	TRBV7-6	14	-	TRBJ2-7	TGTGCCAGCAGCTTAAAGGTCGGGGGATGGGAGCAGTACTTC	CASSLKVGGWEQYF
few	TRBV5-6	14	TRBD1	TRBJ2-7	TGTGCCAGCAGCTTCGGACAGGGCGCAGGAGAGCAGTACTTC	CASSFGQGAGEQYF